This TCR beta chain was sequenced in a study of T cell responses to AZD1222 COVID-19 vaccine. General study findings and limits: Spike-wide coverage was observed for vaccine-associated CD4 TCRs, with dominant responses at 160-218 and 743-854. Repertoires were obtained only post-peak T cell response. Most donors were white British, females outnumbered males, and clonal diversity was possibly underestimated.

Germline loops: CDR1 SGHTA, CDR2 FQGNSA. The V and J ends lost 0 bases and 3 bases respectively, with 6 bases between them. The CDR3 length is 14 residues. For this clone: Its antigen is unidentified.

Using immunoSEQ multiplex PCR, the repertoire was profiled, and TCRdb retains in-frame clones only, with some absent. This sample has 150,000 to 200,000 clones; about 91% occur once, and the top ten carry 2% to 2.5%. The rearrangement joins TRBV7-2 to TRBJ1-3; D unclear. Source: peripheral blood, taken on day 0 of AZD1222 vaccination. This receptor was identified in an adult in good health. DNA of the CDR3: TGTGCCAGCAGCTTAGCGGACCATGGAAACACCATATATTTT. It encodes CASSLADHGNTIYF.